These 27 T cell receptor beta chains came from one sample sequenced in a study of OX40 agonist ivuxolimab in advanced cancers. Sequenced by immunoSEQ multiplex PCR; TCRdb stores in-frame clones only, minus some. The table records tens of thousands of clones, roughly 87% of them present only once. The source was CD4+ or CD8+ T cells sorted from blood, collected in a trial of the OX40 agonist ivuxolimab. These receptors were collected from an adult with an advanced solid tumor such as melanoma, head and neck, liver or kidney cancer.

CDR3 in amino acids: CATRDRGEDTQYF. CDR3 sequence (DNA): TGTGCCACCCGGGACAGGGGTGAAGATACGCAGTATTTT. The chain has TRBV5-4 and TRBJ2-3, with 10 bases fitting TRBD1. CDR1 is SGHNT, CDR2 YYREEE, per germline (reference sequence). The CDR3 is made up of 13 amino acids. Trimming removed 9 bases from V and 5 bases from J; junction bases left unmatched: 6.

The CDR3, as DNA: TGCGCCAGCAGCCATGCGGACATTGGGACCTACGAGCAGTACTTC. Translation gives CASSHADIGTYEQYF. This chain uses TRBV4-1 with TRBJ2-7, with D possibly TRBD1 on 5 matching bases. The CDR3 runs 15 residues. Between the trimmed V and J ends, which lost 3 bases and 2 bases, there was a span of 14 bases. CDR1 and CDR2 (germline): MGHRA, YSYEKL.

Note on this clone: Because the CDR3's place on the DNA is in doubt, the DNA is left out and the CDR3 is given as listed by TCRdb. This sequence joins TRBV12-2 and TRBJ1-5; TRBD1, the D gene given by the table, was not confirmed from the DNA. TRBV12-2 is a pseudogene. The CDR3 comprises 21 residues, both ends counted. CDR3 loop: CASRLVGLGTGGRSCNQPQHF.

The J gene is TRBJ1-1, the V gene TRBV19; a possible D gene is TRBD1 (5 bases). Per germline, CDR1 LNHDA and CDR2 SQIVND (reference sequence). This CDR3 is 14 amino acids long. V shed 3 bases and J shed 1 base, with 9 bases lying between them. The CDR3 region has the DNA TGTGCCAGTAGTATTGGGGCGAGGAACACTGAAGCTTTCTTT. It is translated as CASSIGARNTEAFF.

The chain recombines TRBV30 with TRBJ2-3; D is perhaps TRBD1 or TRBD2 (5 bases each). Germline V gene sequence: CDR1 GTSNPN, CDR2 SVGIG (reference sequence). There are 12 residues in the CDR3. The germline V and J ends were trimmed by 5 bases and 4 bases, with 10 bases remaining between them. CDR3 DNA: TGTGCCTGGGGAAGAGGGGCAGATACGCAGTATTTT. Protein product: CAWGRGADTQYF. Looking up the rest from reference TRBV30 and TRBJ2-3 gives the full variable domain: SQTIHQWPATLVQPVGSPLSLECTVEGTSNPNLYWYRQAAGRGLQLLFYSVGIGQISSEVPQNLSASRPQDRQFILSSKKLLLSDSGFYLCAWGRGADTQYFGPGTRLTVL.

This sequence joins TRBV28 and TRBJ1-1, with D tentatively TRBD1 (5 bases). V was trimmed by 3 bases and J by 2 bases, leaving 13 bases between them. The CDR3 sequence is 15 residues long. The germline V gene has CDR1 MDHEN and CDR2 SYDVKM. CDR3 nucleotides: TGTGCCAGCAGTTTCCGGGACCAGTTCAACACTGAAGCTTTCTTT. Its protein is CASSFRDQFNTEAFF.

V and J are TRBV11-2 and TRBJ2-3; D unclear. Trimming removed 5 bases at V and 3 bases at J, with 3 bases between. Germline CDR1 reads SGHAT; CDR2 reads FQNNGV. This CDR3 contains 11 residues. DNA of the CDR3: TGTGCCAGCAGCGAAACAGATACGCAGTATTTT. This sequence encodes CASSETDTQYF.

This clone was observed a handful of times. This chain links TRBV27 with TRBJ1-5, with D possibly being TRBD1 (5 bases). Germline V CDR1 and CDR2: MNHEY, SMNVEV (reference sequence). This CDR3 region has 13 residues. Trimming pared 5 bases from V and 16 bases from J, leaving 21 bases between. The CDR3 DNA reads TGTGCCAGCAGTCCTATGACAGACCGGGACCAACATTTT. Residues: CASSPMTDRDQHF.

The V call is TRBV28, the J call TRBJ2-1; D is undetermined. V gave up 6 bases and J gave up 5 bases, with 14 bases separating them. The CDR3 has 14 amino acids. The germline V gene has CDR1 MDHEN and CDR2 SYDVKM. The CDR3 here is CASSGPPVDNEQFF. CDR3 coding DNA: TGTGCCAGCAGCGGCCCGCCGGTGGACAATGAGCAGTTCTTC.

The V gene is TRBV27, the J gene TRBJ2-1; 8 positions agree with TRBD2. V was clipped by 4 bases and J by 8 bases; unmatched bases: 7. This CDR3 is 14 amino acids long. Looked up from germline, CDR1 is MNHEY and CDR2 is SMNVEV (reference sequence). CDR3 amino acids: CASSSGSGVHEQFF. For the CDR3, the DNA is TGTGCCAGCAGTTCGGGTAGCGGGGTCCATGAGCAGTTCTTC.

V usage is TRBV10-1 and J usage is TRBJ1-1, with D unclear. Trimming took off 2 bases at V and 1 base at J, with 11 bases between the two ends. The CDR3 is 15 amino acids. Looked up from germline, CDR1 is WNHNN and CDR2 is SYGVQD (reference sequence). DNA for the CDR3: TGCGCCAGCAGTGAGACCATTAGAGCGAACACTGAAGCTTTCTTT. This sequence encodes CASSETIRANTEAFF.

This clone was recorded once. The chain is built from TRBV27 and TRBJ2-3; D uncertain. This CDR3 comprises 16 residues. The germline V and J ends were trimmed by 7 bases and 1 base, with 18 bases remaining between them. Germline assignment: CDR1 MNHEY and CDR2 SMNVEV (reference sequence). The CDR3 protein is CASIGGSPIGTDTQYF. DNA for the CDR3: TGTGCCAGCATCGGCGGCTCTCCAATCGGCACAGATACGCAGTATTTT.

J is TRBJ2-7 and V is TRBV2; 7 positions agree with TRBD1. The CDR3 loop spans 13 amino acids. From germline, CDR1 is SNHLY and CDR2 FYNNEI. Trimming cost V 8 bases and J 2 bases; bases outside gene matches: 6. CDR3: CASHDRVAYEQYF. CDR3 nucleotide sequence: TGTGCCAGCCACGACAGGGTTGCCTACGAGCAGTACTTC. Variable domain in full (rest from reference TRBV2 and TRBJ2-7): EPEVTQTPSHQVTQMGQEVILRCVPISNHLYFYWYRQILGQKVEFLVSFYNNEISEKSEIFDDQFSVERPDGSNFTLKIRSTKLEDSAMYFCASHDRVAYEQYFGPGTRLTVT.

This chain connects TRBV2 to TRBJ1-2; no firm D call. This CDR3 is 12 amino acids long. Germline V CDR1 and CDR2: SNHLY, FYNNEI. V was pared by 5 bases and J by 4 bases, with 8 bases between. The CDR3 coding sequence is TGTGCCAGCAGTCCGGACGGCTATGGCTACACCTTC. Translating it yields CASSPDGYGYTF.

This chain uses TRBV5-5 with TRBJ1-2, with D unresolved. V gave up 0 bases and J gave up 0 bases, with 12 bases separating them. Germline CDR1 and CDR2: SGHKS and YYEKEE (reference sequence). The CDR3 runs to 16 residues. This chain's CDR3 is CASSLAPGESNYGYTF. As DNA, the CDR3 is TGTGCCAGCAGCTTGGCCCCAGGAGAATCTAACTATGGCTACACCTTC.

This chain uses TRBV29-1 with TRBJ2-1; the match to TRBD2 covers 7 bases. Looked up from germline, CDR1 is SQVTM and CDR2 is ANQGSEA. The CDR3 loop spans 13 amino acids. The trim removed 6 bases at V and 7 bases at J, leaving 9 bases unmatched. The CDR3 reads CSVQAGVGNEQFF. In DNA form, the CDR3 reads TGCAGCGTACAGGCGGGAGTCGGGAATGAGCAGTTCTTC.

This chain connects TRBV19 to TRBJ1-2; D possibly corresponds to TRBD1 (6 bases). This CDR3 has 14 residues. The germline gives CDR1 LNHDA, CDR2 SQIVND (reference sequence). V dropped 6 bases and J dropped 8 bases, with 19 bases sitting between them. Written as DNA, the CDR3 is TGTGCCAGTAGCCTTGGAGGGGGAGCTAAAGGCTACACCTTC. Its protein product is CASSLGGGAKGYTF. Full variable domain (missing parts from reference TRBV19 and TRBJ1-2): DGGITQSPKYLFRKEGQNVTLSCEQNLNHDAMYWYRQDPGQGLRLIYYSQIVNDFQKGDIAEGYSVSREKKESFPLTVTSAQKNPTAFYLCASSLGGGAKGYTFGSGTRLTVV.

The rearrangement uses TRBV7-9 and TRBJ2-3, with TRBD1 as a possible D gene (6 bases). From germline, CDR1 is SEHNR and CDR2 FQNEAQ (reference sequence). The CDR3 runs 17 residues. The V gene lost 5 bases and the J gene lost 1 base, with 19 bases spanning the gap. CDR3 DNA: TGTGCCAGCAGCCACCCCGAGGAAGGGGGTCGCACAGATACGCAGTATTTT. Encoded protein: CASSHPEEGGRTDTQYF.

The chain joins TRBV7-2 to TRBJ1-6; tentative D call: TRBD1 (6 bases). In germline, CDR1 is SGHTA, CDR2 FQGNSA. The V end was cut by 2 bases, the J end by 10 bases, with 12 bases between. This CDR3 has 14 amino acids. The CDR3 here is CASSLMGARSPLHF. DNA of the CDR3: TGTGCCAGCAGCTTAATGGGGGCTCGATCACCCCTCCACTTT.

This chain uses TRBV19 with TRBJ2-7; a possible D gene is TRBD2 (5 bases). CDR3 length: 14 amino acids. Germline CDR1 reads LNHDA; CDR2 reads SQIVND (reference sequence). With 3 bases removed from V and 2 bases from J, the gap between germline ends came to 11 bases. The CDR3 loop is CASSISAGPYEQYV. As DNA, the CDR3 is TGTGCCAGTAGTATTTCCGCGGGCCCCTACGAGCAGTACGTC.

The CDR3 sequence is CSARAYGEAFF. In DNA, the CDR3 is TGCAGTGCTAGGGCTTATGGTGAAGCTTTCTTT. This sequence joins TRBV20-1 and TRBJ1-1, with D uncertain. The germline V gene encodes CDR1 DFQATT and CDR2 SNEGSKA (reference sequence). The CDR3 consists of 11 residues. Trimming removed 3 bases at V and 7 bases at J, with 9 bases between.

CDR3 residues: CASSSAGENYNEQFF. The CDR3 region has the DNA TGTGCCAGCAGCTCCGCCGGCGAGAACTACAATGAGCAGTTCTTC. The chain is built from TRBV6-4 and TRBJ2-1; no clear D gene. V was clipped by 6 bases and J by 3 bases, with 15 bases between them. The length of the CDR3 is 15 residues. Germline loops: CDR1 MRHNA, CDR2 SNTAGT.

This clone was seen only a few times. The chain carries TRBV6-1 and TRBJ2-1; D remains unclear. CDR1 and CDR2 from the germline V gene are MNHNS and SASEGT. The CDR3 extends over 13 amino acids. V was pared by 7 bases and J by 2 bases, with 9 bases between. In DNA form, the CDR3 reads TGTGCCAGCACCCTAGGACCCTACAATGAGCAGTTCTTC. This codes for CASTLGPYNEQFF.

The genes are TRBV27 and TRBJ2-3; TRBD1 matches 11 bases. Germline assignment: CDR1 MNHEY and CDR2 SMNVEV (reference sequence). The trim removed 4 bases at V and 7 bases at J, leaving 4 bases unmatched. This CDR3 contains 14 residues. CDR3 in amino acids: CASSSGTGGNTQYF. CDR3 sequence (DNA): TGTGCCAGCAGTTCCGGGACAGGGGGGAATACGCAGTATTTT.

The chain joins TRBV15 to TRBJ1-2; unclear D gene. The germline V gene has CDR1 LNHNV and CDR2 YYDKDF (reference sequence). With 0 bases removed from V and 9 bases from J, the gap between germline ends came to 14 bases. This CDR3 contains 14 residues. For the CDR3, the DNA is TGTGCCACCAGCAGAGACACCATTTTAACAAGCTACACCTTC. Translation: CATSRDTILTSYTF.

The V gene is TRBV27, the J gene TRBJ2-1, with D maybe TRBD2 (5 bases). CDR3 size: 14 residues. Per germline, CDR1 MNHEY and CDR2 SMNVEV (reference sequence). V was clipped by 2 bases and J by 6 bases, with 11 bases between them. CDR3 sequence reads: CASSLAGGPNEQFF. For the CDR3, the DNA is TGTGCCAGCAGTTTAGCCGGCGGGCCCAATGAGCAGTTCTTC.

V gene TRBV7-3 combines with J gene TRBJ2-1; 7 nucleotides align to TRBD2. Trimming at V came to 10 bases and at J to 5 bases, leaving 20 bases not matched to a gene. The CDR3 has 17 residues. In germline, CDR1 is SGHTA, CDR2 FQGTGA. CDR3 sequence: CANNLPGGYRTHNEQFF. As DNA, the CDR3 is TGTGCCAACAATCTACCCGGGGGGTATAGGACTCACAATGAGCAGTTCTTC.